The 22 T cell receptor beta chains given below trace back to one sample, sequenced in a study of T cell repertoires in cytomegalovirus infection. TCRdb re-called the reads with MiXCR, one entry per CDR3 protein. In the table there are about 490,000 distinct CDR3 sequences, over 9% of which are singletons. Sequencing was done on a sample of PBMCs. The source is a human donor in good health (CMV status not recorded). Some clones in this sample may be carry-over from other donors' samples.

This clonotype was counted between two and nine times. The CDR3 DNA reads as TGTGCCAGCAGCGCCGGGGACCGAAGTATTCTCTCTGGAAACACCATATATTTT. Translated, it gives CASSAGDRSILSGNTIYF. This chain connects TRBV9 to TRBJ1-3; maybe TRBD1 (5 bases). The V end lost 3 bases, the J end lost 0 bases, and 19 bases lay between the germline ends. This CDR3 contains 18 residues. Germline assignment: CDR1 SGDLS and CDR2 YYNGEE.

Only a few counts were recorded for this clonotype. V gene TRBV18 combines with J gene TRBJ2-2; 10 bases align to TRBD2. Unmatched junction bases numbered 5, after V lost 3 bases and J lost 1 base. The CDR3 length is 17 residues. The germline V gene has CDR1 KGHSH and CDR2 LQKENI. CDR3: CASSPGLAGVNTGELFF. Written as DNA, the CDR3 is TGTGCCAGCTCACCCGGCCTAGCGGGAGTGAACACCGGGGAGCTGTTTTTT. The entire variable domain, with the rest obtained from reference TRBV18 and TRBJ2-2, is as follows: NAGVMQNPRHLVRRRGQEARLRCSPMKGHSHVYWYRQLPEEGLKFMVYLQKENIIDESGMPKERFSAEFPKEGPSILRIQQVVRGDSAAYFCASSPGLAGVNTGELFFGEGSRLTVL.

This clonotype was recorded many times. The V and J genes are TRBV5-6 and TRBJ2-3; TRBD1 matches 12 bases. After removal of 3 bases from V and 3 bases from J, the junction contained 20 bases not matched to a gene. CDR1 is SGHDT, CDR2 YYEEEE, per germline. The CDR3 is 21 residues long. CDR3 nucleotides: TGTGCCAGCAGCTCCAGATGGGCTGGGACAGGGGGCATCGGGTCAACAGATACGCAGTATTTT. This codes for CASSSRWAGTGGIGSTDTQYF.

The V and J genes are TRBV20-1 and TRBJ1-3; D is undetermined. Germline V gene sequence: CDR1 DFQATT, CDR2 SNEGSKA (reference sequence). Trimming stripped 6 bases from V and 1 base from J, with 13 bases between. This CDR3 spans 14 amino acids. The CDR3 here is CSAGKGGSGNTIYF. Here the CDR3 DNA reads TGCAGTGCGGGGAAAGGCGGATCTGGAAACACCATATATTTT.

In its sample, this clonotype was seen many times. V usage is TRBV28 and J usage is TRBJ2-7; TRBD2 is a possible D gene (6 bases). The V gene lost 2 bases and the J gene lost 5 bases, with 13 bases spanning the gap. Germline V CDR1 and CDR2: MDHEN, SYDVKM. The CDR3 is 14 residues long. CDR3 loop: CASSLAGRGDEQYF. CDR3 nucleotide sequence: TGTGCCAGCAGTTTAGCCGGGAGAGGAGACGAGCAGTACTTC.

This clonotype has at least ten counts. V and J are TRBV4-2 and TRBJ1-1, with 7 positions matching TRBD1. The germline V gene encodes CDR1 LGHNA and CDR2 YNFKEQ. V was clipped by 0 bases and J by 7 bases; unmatched bases: 5. CDR3 length equals 14 residues. Here the CDR3 reads CASSQDDRAFEAFF. CDR3 bases: TGTGCCAGCAGCCAAGACGACAGGGCGTTTGAAGCTTTCTTT.

This clonotype was found many times. The rearrangement uses TRBV9 and TRBJ2-5, with D perhaps TRBD2 (5 bases). Germline V lookup: CDR1 SGDLS, CDR2 YYNGEE. The CDR3 extends over 14 amino acids. V lost 6 bases to trimming and J lost 4 bases, with 16 bases between them. The CDR3 coding sequence is TGTGCCAGCAATGCCGGACTCACGGGAGAGACCCAGTACTTC. It encodes CASNAGLTGETQYF.

This clonotype was observed many times. The V and J genes are TRBV4-1 and TRBJ2-2; D possibly corresponds to TRBD1 (5 bases). Between the trimmed V and J ends, which lost 0 bases and 6 bases, there was a span of 11 bases. Germline-derived CDR1 and CDR2 are MGHRA and YSYEKL. The CDR3 runs 15 residues. Here the CDR3 reads CASSQESQGAGELFF. CDR3 nucleotide sequence: TGCGCCAGCAGCCAAGAGAGCCAGGGCGCCGGGGAGCTGTTTTTT.

This clonotype has a count of ten or more. The chain joins TRBV28 to TRBJ1-2; 8 nucleotides match TRBD1. This CDR3 spans 15 amino acids. From germline, CDR1 is MDHEN and CDR2 SYDVKM. Trimming removed 3 bases from V and 2 bases from J; junction bases left unmatched: 5. The CDR3 DNA follows: TGTGCCAGCAGTTTCCCGACAGGGGCGAACTATGGCTACACCTTC. This sequence encodes CASSFPTGANYGYTF.

The rearrangement links TRBV13 to TRBJ1-5; D is possibly TRBD1 (6 bases). V lost 6 bases and J lost 3, with 12 bases in between. Per germline, CDR1 PRHDT and CDR2 FYEKMQ (reference sequence). The CDR3 sequence is 14 residues long. CDR3 in DNA: TGTGCCAGCAGGGTTAGGGGGACCAATCAGCCCCAGCATTTT. Translation gives CASRVRGTNQPQHF.

There are many counts of this clonotype. CDR3 nucleotides: TGTGCCAGCAGCTTAGCATCAGGGGGTACTGAAGCTTTCTTT. It encodes CASSLASGGTEAFF. The chain joins TRBV7-9 to TRBJ1-1, with TRBD1 matching 7 bases. The CDR3 length is 14 residues. Germline values: CDR1 SEHNR, CDR2 FQNEAQ (reference sequence). After removal of 0 bases from V and 5 bases from J, the junction contained 3 bases not matched to a gene.

The chain is built from TRBV10-3 and TRBJ1-1, with 7 bases aligning to TRBD1. Germline CDR1 ENHRY, CDR2 SYGVKD. This CDR3 comprises 13 residues. Germline trimming cut 6 bases from V and 5 bases from J; bases unmatched to any gene: 6. This CDR3 is CAISSTGQTEAFF. For the CDR3, the DNA is TGTGCCATCAGCTCGACAGGGCAGACTGAAGCTTTCTTT.

This clonotype was found a few times. V gene TRBV20-1 combines with J gene TRBJ2-1; possibly TRBD2 for D (5 bases). Germline CDR1 is DFQATT and CDR2 is SNEGSKA (reference sequence). This CDR3 is 15 amino acids long. Trimming stripped 1 base from V and 0 bases from J, with 10 bases between. The CDR3 loop is CSARAGGSSYNEQFF. CDR3 bases: TGCAGTGCTAGAGCTGGAGGAAGCTCCTACAATGAGCAGTTCTTC.

In its sample, this clonotype was seen a few times. The rearrangement links TRBV30 to TRBJ1-2; D is unresolved. Trimming stripped 2 bases from V and 8 bases from J, with 18 bases between. Per the germline V gene, CDR1 is GTSNPN and CDR2 is SVGIG (reference sequence). The length of the CDR3 is 14 residues. Here the CDR3 DNA reads TGTGCCTGGAGTAACCTCGTTTCAGAGTCCGGCTACACCTTC. This sequence encodes CAWSNLVSESGYTF.

The chain has TRBV3-1 and TRBJ2-1; 8 bases agree with TRBD1. This CDR3 spans 15 amino acids. J gave up 4 bases and V 4 bases, and 6 bases lay outside the gene matches. CDR1 is LGHDT, CDR2 YNNKEL, per germline (reference sequence). Here the CDR3 DNA reads TGTGCCAGCAGCCCCCGGGACAGGCGGTACAATGAGCAGTTCTTC. Translating it yields CASSPRDRRYNEQFF.

In its sample, this clonotype was seen many times. V is TRBV18 and J is TRBJ1-5; D call uncertain. Germline V gene data show CDR1 as KGHSH and CDR2 as LQKENI. Trimming took off 0 bases at V and 4 bases at J, with 10 bases between the two ends. The CDR3 has 15 amino acids. The CDR3 sequence is CASSPPLRPNQPQHF. The DNA for the CDR3 is TGTGCCAGCTCACCACCGCTTCGCCCGAATCAGCCCCAGCATTTT.

This clonotype was observed a handful of times. The CDR3 spells CASSLARSGVGNQPQHF. CDR3 DNA: TGTGCCAGCAGCTTGGCGCGGTCAGGGGTAGGTAATCAGCCCCAGCATTTT. This chain connects TRBV5-6 to TRBJ1-5; tentative D call: TRBD1 (6 bases). Germline values: CDR1 SGHDT, CDR2 YYEEEE. V was shortened by 0 bases and J by 4 bases, with 17 bases between the two germline ends. There are 17 residues in the CDR3.

This clonotype was counted at least ten times. The chain couples TRBV7-3 to TRBJ2-7, with 8 bases lining up with TRBD1. V dropped 0 bases and J dropped 6; count of bases not matched to a gene: 16. Germline V lookup: CDR1 SGHTA, CDR2 FQGTGA. The CDR3 is made up of 18 amino acids. The CDR3 spells CASSLTPIYRGKMREQYF. CDR3 DNA: TGTGCCAGCAGCTTAACACCCATTTACAGGGGGAAAATGCGCGAGCAGTACTTC.

Comment on this clonotype: This may arise from a read error, as a much more abundant clone is one base away. The genes are TRBV4-2 and TRBJ2-5; the D is unclear. CDR1 and CDR2 from the germline V gene are LGHNA and YNFKEQ. The V gene lost 0 bases and the J gene lost 3 bases, with 2 bases spanning the gap. The CDR3 is made up of 12 amino acids. The CDR3 nucleotides are TGTGCCAGCAGCCAAGATAAAGAGACCCAGTACTTC. Its protein is CASSQDKETQYF.

The chain links TRBV27 to TRBJ1-2; D not resolved. V dropped 6 bases and J dropped 8 bases, with 16 bases sitting between them. The CDR3 spans 13 residues. The V gene's germline CDR1 is MNHEY and CDR2 SMNVEV (reference sequence). The CDR3 reads CASREDGTVGYTF. The CDR3 bases are TGTGCCAGCAGGGAAGACGGTACCGTGGGCTACACCTTC.

In its sample, this clonotype was seen many times. CDR3 loop: CASSSRTGKGYGYTF. The CDR3 nucleotides are TGTGCCAGCAGTTCCCGCACGGGGAAGGGGTATGGCTACACCTTC. The rearrangement uses TRBV28 and TRBJ1-2, with D possibly being TRBD1 (5 bases). Trimming took off 4 bases at V and 5 bases at J, with 17 bases between the two ends. The germline CDR1 and CDR2 sequences are MDHEN and SYDVKM. The CDR3 runs 15 residues.

This clonotype was seen repeatedly, ten times or more. The chain couples TRBV7-2 to TRBJ1-1; D remains unclear. V was pared by 3 bases and J by 5 bases, with 16 bases between. Germline CDR1 reads SGHTA; CDR2 reads FQGNSA. The CDR3 contains 15 residues. The CDR3 nucleotides are TGTGCCAGCAGCTTCGTTGGGCTGGAAGGGACTGAAGCTTTCTTT. Protein sequence: CASSFVGLEGTEAFF.